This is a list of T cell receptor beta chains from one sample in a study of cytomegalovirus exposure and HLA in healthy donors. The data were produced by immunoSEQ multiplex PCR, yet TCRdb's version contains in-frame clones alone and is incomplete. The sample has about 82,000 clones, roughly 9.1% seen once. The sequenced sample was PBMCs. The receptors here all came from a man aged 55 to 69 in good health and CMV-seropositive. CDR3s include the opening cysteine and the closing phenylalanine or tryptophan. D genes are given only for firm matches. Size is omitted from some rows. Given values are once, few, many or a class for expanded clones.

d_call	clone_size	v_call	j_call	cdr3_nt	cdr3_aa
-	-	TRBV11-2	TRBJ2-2	TGTGCCAGCAGCTTACCCGGGACACAGAACACCGGGGAGCTGTTTTTT	CASSLPGTQNTGELFF
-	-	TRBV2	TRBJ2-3	TGTGCCAGCAGTGACAACAGGGAAGATACGCAGTATTTT	CASSDNREDTQYF
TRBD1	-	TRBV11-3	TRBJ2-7	TGTGCCAGCAGCAGGGACAGGGACGAGCAGTACTTC	CASSRDRDEQYF
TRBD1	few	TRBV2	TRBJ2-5	TGTGCCAGCAGGGGGACAGGGCGACGGGAGACCCAGTACTTC	CASRGTGRRETQYF
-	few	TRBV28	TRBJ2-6	TGTGCCAGTAACCGGGCCGGGAACTCTGGGGCCAACGTCCTGACTTTC	CASNRAGNSGANVLTF
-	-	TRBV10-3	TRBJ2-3	TGTGCCGCCCGACAGGTTAGCACAGATACGCAGTATTTT	CAARQVSTDTQYF
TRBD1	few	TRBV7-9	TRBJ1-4	TGTGCCAGCAGCTCGGAGGGACAGGGGGTCGAAAAACTGTTTTTT	CASSSEGQGVEKLFF
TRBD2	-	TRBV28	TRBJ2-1	TGTGCCAGCATCCTGATTAGCGGGAACCTAAGCTCCTACAATGAGCAGTTCTTC	CASILISGNLSSYNEQFF
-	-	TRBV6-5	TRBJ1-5	TGTGCCACCTCGGTAGGCAGGGGCAATCAGCCCCAGCATTTT	CATSVGRGNQPQHF
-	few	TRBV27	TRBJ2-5	TGTGCCAGCAGTTTATCGCCCTCGGGGACCCAGTACTTC	CASSLSPSGTQYF
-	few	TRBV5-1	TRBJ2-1	TGCGCCAGCAGCTTGGCCCCGGGGGCTAGCGGTACCGGTGAGCAGTTCTTC	CASSLAPGASGTGEQFF
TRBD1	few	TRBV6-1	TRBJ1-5	TGTGCCAGCAGTCAAGCTTCCGGGACAGGGCCAGGACGTCAGCCCCAGCATTTT	CASSQASGTGPGRQPQHF
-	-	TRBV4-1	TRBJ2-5	TGCGCCAGCAGACCACCAGGGGCACAAGAGACCCAGTACTTC	CASRPPGAQETQYF
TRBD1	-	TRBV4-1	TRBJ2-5	TGCGCCAGCAGCCAGGCAGGACAGGTGGAGACCCAGTACTTC	CASSQAGQVETQYF
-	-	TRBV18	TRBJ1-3	TGTGCCAGCTCACCATCTACTGGTTCAGGAAACACCATATATTTT	CASSPSTGSGNTIYF
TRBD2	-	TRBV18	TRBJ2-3	TGTGCCAGCTCACGCGCCGGGACTAGCGGGACAGATACGCAGTATTTT	CASSRAGTSGTDTQYF
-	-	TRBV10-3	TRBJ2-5	TGTGCCATCAGTGTACAAGAGACCCAGTACTTC	CAISVQETQYF